This note documents a single TCR beta chain sequence. The source of the sample is a study of shared clonotypes between healthy human individuals. Here immunoSEQ multiplex PCR was the method, and the copy in TCRdb shows in-frame clones only, minus some. Of approximately 1,500,000 clones in the sample, about 96% are singletons; the top ten hold roughly 1.1%. Germline trimming cut 0 bases from V and 4 bases from J; bases unmatched to any gene: 3. Germline V CDR1 and CDR2: MNHNS, SASEGT. The CDR3 covers 15 residues. This rearrangement joins TRBV6-1 to TRBJ2-1; TRBD1 agrees at 7 bases. Sample: naive CD4+ T cells sorted from blood. Sample subset: CD45RA+ positively selected. This TCR came from a man younger than 40 in good health. This chain's CDR3 is CASSEAGQLYNEQFF. CDR3 in DNA: TGTGCCAGCAGTGAAGCGGGACAGTTATACAATGAGCAGTTCTTC.